These 18 T cell receptor beta chains came from one sample sequenced in a study of blood T cell repertoires in COVID-19. The protocol was immunoSEQ multiplex PCR, while the TCRdb copy is restricted to in-frame clones and leaves out a portion. The sample records tens of thousands of clones, 90% being singletons. What was sequenced was peripheral blood. These receptors came from a woman aged 60 to 75 with active COVID-19.

The chain has TRBV30 and TRBJ2-3; weak D call: TRBD1 (6 bases). V was pared by 1 base and J by 9 bases, with 17 bases between. Germline CDR1 is GTSNPN and CDR2 is SVGIG (reference sequence). CDR3 length: 14 residues. CDR3 amino acids: CAWSGGSPRGTQYF. DNA for the CDR3: TGTGCCTGGAGTGGTGGCAGTCCCAGGGGCACGCAGTATTTT.

The chain links TRBV27 to TRBJ1-2; D uncertain. This CDR3 region has 14 residues. Trimming took off 6 bases at V and 0 bases at J, with 11 bases between the two ends. Germline values: CDR1 MNHEY, CDR2 SMNVEV (reference sequence). CDR3 protein: CASSPQSANYGYTF. The CDR3 coding sequence is TGTGCCAGCAGCCCACAATCCGCTAACTATGGCTACACCTTC.

The V and J genes are TRBV28 and TRBJ2-7; 8 bases align to TRBD1. The V gene's germline CDR1 is MDHEN and CDR2 SYDVKM. V lost 8 bases and J lost 5; bases outside the gene matches: 5. The CDR3 runs to 12 residues. CDR3 in amino acids: CASRRQGHEQYF. CDR3 bases: TGTGCCAGCCGGCGACAGGGGCACGAGCAGTACTTC.

The CDR3: CASSMAGANTGELFF. DNA for the CDR3: TGTGCCAGCAGCATGGCGGGTGCGAACACCGGGGAGCTGTTTTTT. V usage is TRBV7-9 and J usage is TRBJ2-2; D is perhaps TRBD2 (5 bases). V gave up 5 bases and J gave up 0 bases, with 10 bases separating them. The CDR3 length is 15 residues. Looked up from germline, CDR1 is SEHNR and CDR2 is FQNEAQ (reference sequence). Full variable domain (missing parts from reference TRBV7-9 and TRBJ2-2): DTGVSQNPRHKITKRGQNVTFRCDPISEHNRLYWYRQTLGQGPEFLTYFQNEAQLEKSRLLSDRFSAERPKGSFSTLEIQRTEQGDSAMYLCASSMAGANTGELFFGEGSRLTVL.

The chain employs TRBV6-2 or TRBV6-3 and TRBJ2-3, with 7 bases identical to TRBD2. V gave up 6 bases and J gave up 5 bases; unmatched junction bases: 11. There are 15 residues in the CDR3. Per the germline V gene, CDR1 is MNHEY and CDR2 is SVGEGT. Here the CDR3 DNA reads TGTGCCAGCAGCCCAAGCGGGATAGGTATAGATACGCAGTATTTT. It translates to CASSPSGIGIDTQYF.

J is TRBJ2-2 and V is TRBV5-4, with D possibly TRBD1 on 5 matching bases. Trimming pared 0 bases from V and 4 bases from J, leaving 7 bases between. Germline V gene sequence: CDR1 SGHNT, CDR2 YYREEE (reference sequence). The CDR3 sequence is 14 residues long. The CDR3 is CASSLAGITGELFF. CDR3 coding DNA: TGTGCCAGCAGCTTGGCAGGGATCACCGGGGAGCTGTTTTTT.

The rearrangement links TRBV4-2 to TRBJ1-4; TRBD1 agrees at 10 bases. Trimming cost V 1 base and J 8 bases; bases outside gene matches: 1. CDR1 and CDR2 from the germline V gene are LGHNA and YNFKEQ. CDR3 length: 14 amino acids. The CDR3 DNA follows: TGTGCCAGCAGCCAAGGGACAGGGGGAGAAAAACTGTTTTTT. Encoded protein: CASSQGTGGEKLFF.

The CDR3 bases are TGCGCCAGCAGACCTCCGGGACAGGGGTACACCGGGGAGCTGTTTTTT. Translating gives CASRPPGQGYTGELFF. This rearrangement joins TRBV10-2 to TRBJ2-2; 10 bases fit TRBD1. The CDR3 is 16 residues long. Germline trimming cut 6 bases from V and 3 bases from J; bases unmatched to any gene: 7. Germline lookup yields CDR1 WSHSY and CDR2 SAAADI.

V gene TRBV6-2 or TRBV6-3 combines with J gene TRBJ2-3; 9 bases align to TRBD1. The CDR3 is 15 amino acids. Trimming removed 6 bases from V and 3 bases from J; junction bases left unmatched: 7. Per the germline V gene, CDR1 is MNHEY and CDR2 is SVGEGT. The CDR3 loop reads CASSSDRGKTDTQYF. DNA for the CDR3: TGTGCCAGCAGCTCGGACAGGGGAAAAACAGATACGCAGTATTTT.

V usage is TRBV7-8 and J usage is TRBJ2-3; TRBD2 matches 14 bases. V was clipped by 6 bases and J by 0 bases; unmatched bases: 8. The CDR3 is made up of 18 amino acids. CDR1 and CDR2 from the germline V gene are SGHVS and FQNEAQ. CDR3 amino acids: CASSQTSGRGRSTDTQYF. As DNA, the CDR3 is TGTGCCAGCAGTCAGACTAGCGGGAGGGGTCGTAGCACAGATACGCAGTATTTT.

The chain links TRBV28 to TRBJ2-5, with TRBD2 identical over 7 bases. The CDR3 length is 15 residues. With V trimmed by 3 bases and J by 2 bases, 6 bases remained unmatched. CDR1 is MDHEN and CDR2 is SYDVKM in the germline V gene. In nucleotides, the CDR3 is TGTGCCAGCAGTTTCTGGGTGGGAGGGCAAGAGACCCAGTACTTC. It yields the protein CASSFWVGGQETQYF.

The V gene is TRBV9, the J gene TRBJ2-1, with 11 bases lining up with TRBD2. The germline gives CDR1 SGDLS, CDR2 YYNGEE. After removal of 4 bases from V and 7 bases from J, the junction contained 10 bases not matched to a gene. This CDR3 contains 16 residues. The CDR3 bases are TGTGCCAGCAGCCCCAGAGGGGGACTAGCGGCTAATGAGCAGTTCTTC. It specifies CASSPRGGLAANEQFF.

The V call is TRBV28, the J call TRBJ2-3; tentative D call: TRBD2 (5 bases). This CDR3 spans 14 amino acids. Per germline, CDR1 MDHEN and CDR2 SYDVKM. Between the trimmed V and J ends, which lost 5 bases and 6 bases, there was a span of 15 bases. The CDR3 coding sequence is TGTGCCAGCAGTCATTCCCGGGTAGCGGATACGCAGTATTTT. Its translation is CASSHSRVADTQYF.

As concerns this clone: The junction and the germline gene differ at one end; a read error may be behind it. The chain has TRBV11-2 and TRBJ1-1; weak D call: TRBD1 (5 bases). Germline V gene lookup returns CDR1 SGHAT and CDR2 FQNNGV. The CDR3 length is 14 residues. CDR3 protein: CASSIDGAKSEAFF. CDR3 nucleotide sequence: TGTGCCAGCAGCATAGATGGGGCCAAGAGTGAAGCTTTCTTT.

The V and J genes are TRBV9 and TRBJ2-7, with D possibly matching TRBD1 (5 bases). This CDR3 is 12 amino acids long. The ends were cut back, 7 bases at V and 4 bases at J, with 12 bases in the middle. From germline, CDR1 is SGDLS and CDR2 YYNGEE. CDR3 sequence: CASRQRRYEQYF. CDR3 sequence (DNA): TGTGCCAGCCGACAGAGGAGATACGAGCAGTACTTC.

The chain carries TRBV21-1 and TRBJ2-5; the table's D call, TRBD1, has no DNA check behind it. TRBV21-1 has pseudogene status. The CDR3 is made up of 13 amino acids. The DNA for the CDR3 is TGTGCCAGCAGCGGCCTGTGCCAAGAGACCCAGTACTTC. The encoded protein is CASSGLCQETQYF.

The V gene is TRBV4-1, the J gene TRBJ2-7, with D unresolved. The CDR3 has 13 residues. V was pared by 4 bases and J by 3 bases, with 10 bases between. Germline V CDR1 and CDR2: MGHRA, YSYEKL. CDR3 DNA: TGCGCCAGCAGCCTAAGATCGGGCTACGAGCAGTACTTC. Translated: CASSLRSGYEQYF.

The chain joins TRBV7-8 to TRBJ1-4, with a weak D call TRBD1 (5 bases). V was pared by 5 bases and J by 6 bases, with 19 bases between. CDR1 and CDR2 (germline): SGHVS, FQNEAQ. CDR3 length equals 16 residues. CDR3 sequence: CASSLRYKGPDEKLFF. DNA for the CDR3: TGTGCCAGCAGCCTCCGGTACAAGGGGCCGGATGAAAAACTGTTTTTT.